The clone carrying this T cell receptor beta chain was observed a few times. Its antigen is unidentified. The data stem from a study of cytomegalovirus exposure and HLA in healthy donors. Study-wide points: HLA restriction was apparent for most CMV-associated TCR beta chains in a later analysis. Among the most significant clusters, several appeared linked to common viral pathogens in a later analysis.

This CDR3 contains 13 residues. Trimming cost V 0 bases and J 5 bases, with 8 bases left between them. Germline V gene sequence: CDR1 GTSNPN, CDR2 SVGIG (reference sequence). A multiplex PCR was run with 60 Vbeta primers and 13 Jbeta primers. The protocol was immunoSEQ multiplex PCR, while the TCRdb copy is restricted to in-frame clones and leaves out a portion. The sample lists some 110,000 clones, approximately 16% occurring once. The chain uses TRBV30 and TRBJ2-1, with D hard to call. The sample comprised PBMCs. The TCR sequence derives from a female donor in good health and CMV-seronegative. In nucleotides, the CDR3 is TGTGCCTGGAGTGTACTATCAGACAATGAGCAGTTCTTC. Protein product: CAWSVLSDNEQFF.